The 10 T cell receptor beta chains reported below all come from one sample, sequenced in a study of shared clonotypes between healthy human individuals. The assay was immunoSEQ multiplex PCR, and TCRdb's table has in-frame clones only and misses some. The repertoire holds 1.6 million or so clones, with just under 99% as singletons. The source material was naive CD4+ T cells sorted from blood. Subset specified: CD45RA+ positively selected. All receptors come from a young man in good health.

The chain carries TRBV9 and TRBJ2-5; 12 nucleotides line up with TRBD1. Germline V gives CDR1 SGDLS, CDR2 YYNGEE. The length of the CDR3 is 16 residues. Trimming removed 4 bases from V and 4 bases from J; junction bases left unmatched: 8. The CDR3 DNA reads TGTGCCAGCAGCACGAGGGACAGGGGGCATCTAGAGACCCAGTACTTC. Translated, it gives CASSTRDRGHLETQYF.

The CDR3 nucleotides are TGTGCCAGCAGCTTAGGACTAGCGGGAGGGTACGAGCAGTACTTC. As protein: CASSLGLAGGYEQYF. V is TRBV7-3 and J is TRBJ2-7; 15 positions agree with TRBD2. J was trimmed by 4 bases and V by 2 bases; bases with no gene match: 0. The CDR3 has 15 residues. Per germline, CDR1 SGHTA and CDR2 FQGTGA.

The chain combines TRBV10-3 with TRBJ2-5; D gene uncertain. This CDR3 contains 13 residues. V shed 2 bases and J shed 1 base, with 5 bases lying between them. The V gene's germline CDR1 is ENHRY and CDR2 SYGVKD. CDR3 bases: TGTGCCATCAGTGAGAACAGCCAAGAGACCCAGTACTTC. Residues: CAISENSQETQYF.

This rearrangement joins TRBV19 to TRBJ2-1; no definite D call. V was trimmed by 7 bases and J by 0 bases, leaving 13 bases between them. This CDR3 comprises 15 residues. Germline V lookup: CDR1 LNHDA, CDR2 SQIVND (reference sequence). CDR3 region: CASMQTASSYNEQFF. Here the CDR3 DNA reads TGTGCCAGTATGCAGACGGCAAGCTCCTACAATGAGCAGTTCTTC.

The rearrangement uses TRBV7-7 and TRBJ2-1; 7 positions match TRBD2. V lost 5 bases, J lost 9 bases, and 7 bases stayed unmatched. Per germline, CDR1 SSHAT and CDR2 FNYEAQ (reference sequence). This CDR3 is 13 amino acids long. CDR3 protein: CASSTGRSGEQFF. The CDR3 region has the DNA TGTGCCAGCAGCACCGGGAGGAGCGGTGAGCAGTTCTTC.

This clone was found once. The chain uses TRBV27 and TRBJ2-1, with 7 bases identical to TRBD2. Germline-derived CDR1 and CDR2 are MNHEY and SMNVEV (reference sequence). The junction had 15 bases not matched to a gene; V was cut back by 1 base and J by 6 bases. CDR3 length equals 18 residues. The CDR3 sequence is CASSLFRATGRVGNEQFF. CDR3 sequence (DNA): TGTGCCAGCAGTTTATTCCGGGCCACGGGGAGGGTCGGCAATGAGCAGTTCTTC.

The chain has TRBV19 and TRBJ2-5; 9 bases agree with TRBD1. The CDR3 is 14 amino acids. V dropped 5 bases and J dropped 1; count of bases not matched to a gene: 2. Germline V gene sequence: CDR1 LNHDA, CDR2 SQIVND (reference sequence). The CDR3 reads CASSVTGGQETQYF. The CDR3 DNA sequence: TGTGCCAGTAGTGTGACAGGGGGCCAAGAGACCCAGTACTTC.

The chain uses TRBV5-1 and TRBJ2-5, with D unresolved. Germline V CDR1 and CDR2: SGHRS, YFSETQ. Deletions cut 0 bases from V and 4 bases from J, with 10 bases between. This CDR3 region has 14 residues. Here the CDR3 reads CASSLVQTGETQYF. In nucleotides, the CDR3 is TGCGCCAGCAGCTTGGTACAGACCGGAGAGACCCAGTACTTC.

The chain employs TRBV28 and TRBJ2-3; TRBD2 is a possible D gene (6 bases). CDR1 is MDHEN and CDR2 is SYDVKM in the germline V gene. CDR3 length equals 17 residues. Trimming removed 5 bases from V and 5 bases from J, with 23 bases in between. CDR3 nucleotides: TGTGCCAGCAGTCCAATTATGGGGGAGGTCAACCTAGATACGCAGTATTTT. It is translated as CASSPIMGEVNLDTQYF.

This rearrangement joins TRBV18 to TRBJ1-1, with D possibly matching TRBD1 (6 bases). The germline V gene has CDR1 KGHSH and CDR2 LQKENI. V was cut by 6 bases and J by 7 bases, with 9 bases left in between. This CDR3 is built from 11 residues. Here the CDR3 reads CASSVDSEAFF. The CDR3 DNA reads as TGTGCCAGCTCCGTGGACAGTGAAGCTTTCTTT. Complete variable domain (other parts from reference TRBV18 and TRBJ1-1): NAGVMQNPRHLVRRRGQEARLRCSPMKGHSHVYWYRQLPEEGLKFMVYLQKENIIDESGMPKERFSAEFPKEGPSILRIQQVVRGDSAAYFCASSVDSEAFFGQGTRLTVV.